A selection of T cell receptor beta chains follows, all from one sample in a study of shared clonotypes between healthy human individuals. Clones were read by immunoSEQ multiplex PCR, and TCRdb kept only the in-frame ones, dropping some. The repertoire has approximately 2,000,000 clones, around 93% of them found once; the top ten carry under 2%. Sequenced material: naive CD8+ T cells from PBMCs. The receptors originated from a man aged 18 to 29 in good health. Some clones in this sample may be carry-over from other donors' samples. The CDR3 runs from the conserved cysteine through the conserved F or W. The D gene is left open where the match is weak. Where a row states a size, it is once, few, many or the class of an expanded clone; other rows omit it.

abundance	j_gene	v_gene	d_gene	CDR3aa	CDR3nt
NA	TRBJ2-1	TRBV5-1	NA	CASSGLPDYDEQFF	TGCGCCAGCAGCGGGCTCCCCGATTATGATGAGCAGTTCTTC
NA	TRBJ2-5	TRBV7-9	NA	CASRTGAVPETQYF	TGTGCCAGCAGGACGGGGGCGGTCCCAGAGACCCAGTACTTC
NA	TRBJ2-1	TRBV7-3	NA	CASSLTEKGGHRNNEQFF	TGTGCCAGCAGCTTAACGGAAAAGGGTGGGCATCGGAACAATGAGCAGTTCTTC
once	TRBJ1-1	TRBV5-1	NA	CASAPGGGTLTEAFF	TGCGCCAGCGCCCCGGGCGGCGGGACCCTCACTGAAGCTTTCTTT
NA	TRBJ2-2	TRBV27	TRBD1	CATGDRDSTGELFF	TGTGCCACTGGGGACAGGGATAGCACCGGGGAGCTGTTTTTT
NA	TRBJ2-7	TRBV6-1	NA	CATELSAGHYEQYF	TGTGCCACTGAGCTGTCGGCAGGTCACTACGAGCAGTACTTC
NA	TRBJ2-7	TRBV19	NA	CASSTAQGRDSYEQYF	TGTGCCAGTAGTACGGCCCAAGGGCGGGACTCCTACGAGCAGTACTTC
NA	TRBJ1-1	TRBV7-3	NA	CASSSGREGTEAFF	TGTGCCAGCAGCTCGGGCAGGGAAGGGACTGAAGCTTTCTTT
NA	TRBJ2-1	TRBV29-1	NA	CSGRTRLVDYNEQFF	TGCAGCGGTAGGACCCGACTGGTCGACTACAATGAGCAGTTCTTC
NA	TRBJ2-7	TRBV19	NA	CASSGVWDYEQYF	TGTGCCAGTAGTGGTGTATGGGACTACGAGCAGTACTTC
NA	TRBJ2-3	TRBV2	NA	CASSEVGALSTDTQYF	TGTGCCAGCAGTGAGGTGGGAGCGCTGAGCACAGATACGCAGTATTTT
NA	TRBJ2-7	TRBV7-8	TRBD2	CASSFGLAYEQYF	TGTGCCAGCAGCTTTGGACTAGCTTACGAGCAGTACTTC
NA	TRBJ2-3	TRBV29-1	NA	CSVRQGSSDTQYF	TGCAGCGTTCGGCAGGGGAGTTCAGATACGCAGTATTTT
NA	TRBJ2-1	TRBV13	TRBD2	CASSLAGEMGYNEQFF	TGTGCCAGCAGCCTGGCGGGGGAGATGGGTTACAATGAGCAGTTCTTC
NA	TRBJ2-7	TRBV7-9	TRBD2	CASSYGGVHEQYF	TGTGCCAGCAGCTATGGGGGGGTCCACGAGCAGTACTTC
NA	TRBJ2-3	TRBV2	TRBD2	CASLIAGVAGADTQYF	TGTGCCAGCCTGATAGCGGGAGTAGCAGGGGCAGATACGCAGTATTTT
NA	TRBJ2-1	TRBV10-2	NA	CASSELARSSYNEQFF	TGCGCCAGCAGTGAATTGGCGAGGAGCTCCTACAATGAGCAGTTCTTC
NA	TRBJ1-4	TRBV29-1	TRBD1	CSGRGGVGEKLFF	TGCAGCGGCAGGGGGGGAGTAGGCGAAAAACTGTTTTTT
NA	TRBJ1-2	TRBV14	NA	CASSQANYGYTF	TGTGCCAGCAGCCAAGCCAACTATGGCTACACCTTC
NA	TRBJ2-7	TRBV7-9	TRBD2	CASSLAPTGTSGVYEQYF	TGTGCCAGCAGCTTAGCCCCAACCGGGACTAGCGGAGTTTACGAGCAGTACTTC
NA	TRBJ2-7	TRBV7-9	NA	CASGGGGQYF	TGTGCCAGCGGGGGTGGCGGGCAGTACTTC
NA	TRBJ2-3	TRBV14	TRBD2	CASSQDLVIAGGLVDTQYF	TGTGCCAGCAGCCAAGATCTCGTGATAGCGGGAGGTCTTGTAGATACGCAGTATTTT
few	TRBJ1-1	TRBV9	TRBD1	CASSGQGAEAFF	TGTGCCAGCAGCGGACAGGGGGCTGAAGCTTTCTTT
NA	TRBJ2-4	TRBV19	TRBD2	CASSTPALAGDVTKNIQYF	TGTGCCAGTAGTACCCCCGCTTTAGCGGGTGATGTAACCAAAAACATTCAGTACTTC
NA	TRBJ2-1	TRBV4-2	TRBD1	CASSQLIGQGARNNEQFF	TGTGCCAGCAGCCAACTCATAGGACAGGGGGCTAGGAACAATGAGCAGTTCTTC
NA	TRBJ2-1	TRBV15	TRBD2	CATSRVREGYNEQFF	TGTGCCACCAGCAGAGTAAGGGAGGGTTATAATGAGCAGTTCTTC
NA	TRBJ1-6	TRBV6-1	NA	CASSELRQGVGSPLHF	TGTGCCAGCAGTGAGCTCCGGCAGGGTGTTGGTTCACCCCTCCACTTT
NA	TRBJ2-2	TRBV27	TRBD1	CASSLLQGARAGELFF	TGTGCCAGCAGTTTGCTCCAGGGGGCGCGGGCCGGGGAGCTGTTTTTT
NA	TRBJ2-7	TRBV28	TRBD2	CASSPTSGDNYEQYF	TGTGCCAGCAGCCCGACTAGCGGAGATAACTACGAGCAGTACTTC
once	TRBJ1-3	TRBV7-8	TRBD1	CASSSRDRGSGNTIYF	TGTGCCAGCAGCTCCCGGGACAGGGGCTCTGGAAACACCATATATTTT
once	TRBJ2-4	TRBV7-9	TRBD1	CASSFPVVTGALIQYF	TGTGCCAGCAGCTTCCCGGTCGTGACAGGGGCGCTCATTCAGTACTTC
NA	TRBJ2-2	TRBV20-1	NA	CSARVTGELFF	TGCAGTGCTAGGGTTACCGGGGAGCTGTTTTTT
NA	TRBJ1-3	TRBV9	TRBD1	CASSFNRDSEGNTIYF	TGTGCCAGCAGCTTCAACCGGGACAGCGAAGGAAACACCATATATTTT
NA	TRBJ2-3	TRBV20-1	NA	CSASSTDTQYF	TGCAGTGCTTCCAGCACAGATACGCAGTATTTT
NA	TRBJ2-3	TRBV13	TRBD1	CASSFRGHTDTQYF	TGTGCCAGCAGCTTCAGGGGGCATACAGATACGCAGTATTTT
NA	TRBJ2-7	TRBV19	NA	CASSIRGNDYEQYF	TGTGCCAGTAGTATTAGAGGGAATGACTACGAGCAGTACTTC
NA	TRBJ2-3	TRBV2	TRBD2	CASRAGVIPDTQYF	TGTGCCAGCAGAGCGGGAGTGATCCCAGATACGCAGTATTTT
NA	TRBJ2-1	TRBV7-9	NA	CASTPGGSSYNEQFF	TGTGCCAGCACCCCTGGGGGAAGCTCCTACAATGAGCAGTTCTTC
NA	TRBJ1-5	TRBV27	NA	CASSKGGWSQPQHF	TGTGCCAGTTCCAAGGGTGGATGGAGTCAGCCCCAGCATTTT
once	TRBJ1-3	TRBV7-9	NA	CAGPEGGDSGNTIYF	TGTGCCGGACCCGAAGGGGGAGACTCTGGAAACACCATATATTTT
NA	TRBJ2-7	TRBV19	TRBD2	CASNTGGGYEQYF	TGTGCCAGTAATACGGGGGGAGGCTACGAGCAGTACTTC
NA	TRBJ2-7	TRBV28	TRBD1	CASSPDRFSSYEQYF	TGTGCCAGCAGTCCGGACAGGTTTAGCTCCTACGAGCAGTACTTC
once	TRBJ2-7	TRBV28	NA	CASSARASGEQYF	TGTGCCAGCAGCGCAAGGGCCTCAGGCGAGCAGTACTTC
NA	TRBJ2-1	TRBV5-4	NA	CASSLGGRSPNEQFF	TGTGCCAGCAGCTTGGGGGGACGCTCCCCCAATGAGCAGTTCTTC
NA	TRBJ2-1	TRBV15	TRBD2	CATSRTAGFSSYNEQFF	TGTGCCACCAGCAGAACAGCGGGATTTAGCTCCTACAATGAGCAGTTCTTC
NA	TRBJ2-5	TRBV2	TRBD2	CASSAGTSGPRETQYF	TGTGCCAGCAGTGCAGGGACTAGCGGGCCACGGGAGACCCAGTACTTC
NA	TRBJ1-2	TRBV6-5	TRBD1	CASSQGALFYGYTF	TGTGCCAGCAGCCAGGGGGCATTATTCTATGGCTACACCTTC
NA	TRBJ1-2	TRBV9	TRBD1	CASSVGQDGYTF	TGTGCCAGCAGCGTGGGACAGGATGGCTACACCTTC
once	TRBJ2-7	TRBV4-2	NA	CASNQDIQYEQYF	TGTGCCAGCAACCAAGATATCCAGTACGAGCAGTACTTC
NA	TRBJ1-5	TRBV28	NA	CASSLSRDQPQHF	TGTGCCAGCAGTTTAAGCAGGGATCAGCCCCAGCATTTT
NA	TRBJ2-7	TRBV11-2	NA	CASSLGPWSAYEQYF	TGTGCCAGCAGCTTAGGACCTTGGAGCGCCTACGAGCAGTACTTC